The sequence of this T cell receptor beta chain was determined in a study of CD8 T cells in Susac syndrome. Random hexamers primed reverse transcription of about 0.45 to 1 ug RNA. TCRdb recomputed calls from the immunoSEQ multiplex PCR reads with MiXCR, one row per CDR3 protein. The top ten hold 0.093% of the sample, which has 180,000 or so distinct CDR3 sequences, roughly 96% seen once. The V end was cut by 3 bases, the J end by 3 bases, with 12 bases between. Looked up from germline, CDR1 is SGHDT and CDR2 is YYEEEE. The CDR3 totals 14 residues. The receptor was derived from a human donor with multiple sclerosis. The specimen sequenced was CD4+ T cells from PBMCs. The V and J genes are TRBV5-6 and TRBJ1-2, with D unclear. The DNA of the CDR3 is TGTGCCAGCAGCTGGCCGCCCGCTTACTATGGCTACACCTTC. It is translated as CASSWPPAYYGYTF.